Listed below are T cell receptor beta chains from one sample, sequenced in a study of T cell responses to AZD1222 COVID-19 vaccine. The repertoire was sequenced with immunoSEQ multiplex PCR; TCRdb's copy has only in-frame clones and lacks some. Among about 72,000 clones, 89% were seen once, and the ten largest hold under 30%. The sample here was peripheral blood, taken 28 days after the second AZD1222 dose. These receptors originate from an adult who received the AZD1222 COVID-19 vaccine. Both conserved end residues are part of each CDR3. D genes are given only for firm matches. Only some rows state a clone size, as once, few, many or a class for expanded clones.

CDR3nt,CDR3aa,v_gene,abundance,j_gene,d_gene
TGCGCCAGCAGCTTGCTACCATATAACACTGAAGCTTTCTTT,CASSLLPYNTEAFF,TRBV5-1,.,TRBJ1-1,.
TGTGCCAGCAGCCAAGAATCCGGATATAGCAATCAGCCCCAGCATTTT,CASSQESGYSNQPQHF,TRBV3-1/TRBV3-2,.,TRBJ1-5,.
TGTGCCATCGGCCCGGGATCCTACTATGGCTACACCTTC,CAIGPGSYYGYTF,TRBV2,.,TRBJ1-2,.
TGCAGCGTTGACGGACTAGCGGGAGGGGGAGAGACCCAGTACTTC,CSVDGLAGGGETQYF,TRBV29-1,once,TRBJ2-5,TRBD2
TGTGCCAGCAGCCAAGGGACCCCAGCGGTAGATACGCAGTATTTT,CASSQGTPAVDTQYF,TRBV3-1/TRBV3-2,.,TRBJ2-3,.
TGTGCCAGCAGCTTAGGCCCGGGACAGGGGAACTATGGCTACACCTTC,CASSLGPGQGNYGYTF,TRBV7-2,.,TRBJ1-2,TRBD1
TGTGCCAGCAGCGTAGGTCGGGGCGGAAGCCCAAAAACCGGGGAGCTGTTTTTT,CASSVGRGGSPKTGELFF,TRBV9,.,TRBJ2-2,.
TGTGCCAGCACCCCTATGTCGGGCACTGAAGCTTTCTTT,CASTPMSGTEAFF,TRBV9,.,TRBJ1-1,.
TGTGCCAGCAGTGATCGAGGTGGTGGCGGCTACACCTTC,CASSDRGGGGYTF,TRBV2,.,TRBJ1-2,.
TGTGCCACAACGACTAGCGGGAGGGCCGATACGCAGTATTTT,CATTTSGRADTQYF,TRBV2,.,TRBJ2-3,TRBD2
TGTGCCAGCAGCCCGGCCGGAAGAGGTTCACCCCTCCACTTT,CASSPAGRGSPLHF,TRBV9,.,TRBJ1-6,.
TGCGCCAGCAGCTTGGACGGGACAGGGTTTTCGAACACCGGGGAGCTGTTTTTT,CASSLDGTGFSNTGELFF,TRBV5-1,.,TRBJ2-2,TRBD1
TGTGCCAGCAGCAACAGGGTGAGCGGCTACACCTTC,CASSNRVSGYTF,TRBV6-4,.,TRBJ1-2,.
TGTGCCAGCAGCCTTGATAGGACAGGGGGTCCGGAGACCCAGTACTTC,CASSLDRTGGPETQYF,TRBV3-1/TRBV3-2,.,TRBJ2-5,TRBD1
TGCAGCGTTCGCACAGGGGGCAACGAGCAGTACTTC,CSVRTGGNEQYF,TRBV29-1,.,TRBJ2-7,TRBD1
TGCAGCGTTGTGGACCTGGCAGGGGGTCAAAACGAGCAGTACTTC,CSVVDLAGGQNEQYF,TRBV29-1,.,TRBJ2-7,TRBD1
TGTGCCAGCAGCCTAAACACTGAAGCTTTCTTT,CASSLNTEAFF,TRBV11-3,once,TRBJ1-1,.
TGCGCCAGCAGTCAATCCGGTTCGGGGGGCCTAAGCAATCAGCCCCAGCATTTT,CASSQSGSGGLSNQPQHF,TRBV23-1,.,TRBJ1-5,.
TGTGCCGGGGGACAGGGGAAAATCTACGAGCAGTACTTC,CAGGQGKIYEQYF,TRBV2,.,TRBJ2-7,TRBD1
TGTGCCAGCAGCCCCCTTACGGGAAGCGCGGATACGCAGTATTTT,CASSPLTGSADTQYF,TRBV9,.,TRBJ2-3,.
TGTGCCAGCAGCTTAGCCGGGACAGTTAATGAAAAACTGTTTTTT,CASSLAGTVNEKLFF,TRBV11-3,.,TRBJ1-4,TRBD1
TGTGCCAGCAGCCGGACCCGTGTGGAGCAGTACTTC,CASSRTRVEQYF,TRBV12-3/TRBV12-4,.,TRBJ2-7,.
TGTGCCAGTAGGGACAGGGGCTGGAACACTGAAGCTTTCTTT,CASRDRGWNTEAFF,TRBV19,few,TRBJ1-1,TRBD1
TGCGCCAGCAGCTTAGTGGCCTCCTTAGATACGCAGTATTTT,CASSLVASLDTQYF,TRBV5-1,.,TRBJ2-3,.